This TCR beta chain was profiled in a study of technical replicates of blood from a handful of donors. Clones were read by immunoSEQ multiplex PCR, and TCRdb kept only the in-frame ones, dropping some. The sample has about 89,000 clones, approximately 93% seen once; the top ten hold around 0.23%. V lost 5 bases and J 1 base, leaving 14 bases between the germline ends. Germline V gives CDR1 LNHDA, CDR2 SQIVND (reference sequence). The CDR3 has 15 amino acids. Sequencing used T cells isolated from PBMCs. V is TRBV19 and J is TRBJ1-1; D may be TRBD1 (5 bases). The receptor was derived from a human donor in good health. The CDR3 nucleotides read TGTGCCAGTAGTTGGGGGAGGGAGGCGAACACTGAAGCTTTCTTT. Amino acid sequence: CASSWGREANTEAFF.